Each of the 17 T cell receptor beta chains below was sequenced from the same sample in a study of cytomegalovirus exposure and HLA in healthy donors. 13 Jbeta primers and 60 Vbeta primers were used for the PCR. The protocol was immunoSEQ multiplex PCR, while the TCRdb copy is restricted to in-frame clones and leaves out a portion. The listing records some 76,000 clones. Material: PBMCs. The receptors were sampled from a female donor in good health and CMV-seropositive.

The chain is built from TRBV28 and TRBJ2-5, with 10 bases aligning to TRBD2. Germline V lookup: CDR1 MDHEN, CDR2 SYDVKM. This CDR3 is 15 amino acids long. V shed 5 bases, J shed 4 bases, and the junction held 7 bases outside the gene matches. CDR3 in amino acids: CASSPGASGGETQYF. Here the CDR3 DNA reads TGTGCCAGCAGTCCGGGGGCTAGCGGGGGAGAGACCCAGTACTTC.

The chain joins TRBV10-3 to TRBJ2-7; D is unresolved. Trimming took off 5 bases at V and 0 bases at J, with 5 bases between the two ends. CDR1 and CDR2 (germline): ENHRY, SYGVKD. The CDR3 covers 12 residues. CDR3 loop: CAISTASYEQYF. CDR3 DNA sequence: TGTGCCATCAGTACAGCCTCCTACGAGCAGTACTTC.

The chain carries TRBV5-4 and TRBJ1-1; D is perhaps TRBD1 (6 bases). With 4 bases removed from V and 6 bases from J, the gap between germline ends came to 16 bases. Germline CDR1 reads SGHNT; CDR2 reads YYREEE (reference sequence). This CDR3 region has 14 residues. The CDR3 region is CASSHQGSGAEAFF. The CDR3 DNA follows: TGTGCCAGCAGCCACCAAGGGTCAGGGGCTGAAGCTTTCTTT.

J is TRBJ2-7 and V is TRBV27; a possible D gene is TRBD2 (6 bases). Looked up from germline, CDR1 is MNHEY and CDR2 is SMNVEV (reference sequence). The V and J ends lost 3 bases and 6 bases respectively, with 9 bases between them. The CDR3 is 12 amino acids. CDR3 sequence: CASSLEGIEQYF. The CDR3 DNA follows: TGTGCCAGCAGTTTGGAGGGGATCGAGCAGTACTTC.

This chain connects TRBV5-1 to TRBJ2-7; 8 bases are a match to TRBD1. Germline CDR1 is SGHRS and CDR2 is YFSETQ. The CDR3 spans 15 residues. The V segment lost 0 bases and the J segment 5 bases; nucleotides outside the gene matches: 7. In DNA, the CDR3 is TGCGCCAGCAGCTTGGGAGGGACAGGCCAAGACGAGCAGTACTTC. Translated: CASSLGGTGQDEQYF. Filled out from reference TRBV5-1 and TRBJ2-7, the complete variable domain reads KAGVTQTPRYLIKTRGQQVTLSCSPISGHRSVSWYQQTPGQGLQFLFEYFSETQRNKGNFPGRFSGRQFSNSRSEMNVSTLELGDSALYLCASSLGGTGQDEQYFGPGTRLTVT.

This chain connects TRBV28 to TRBJ2-1; D may be TRBD2 (6 bases). V lost 11 bases and J 15 bases, leaving 23 bases between the germline ends. This CDR3 comprises 12 residues. Germline-derived CDR1 and CDR2 are MDHEN and SYDVKM. CDR3 region: CASGVDGGVGFF. The CDR3 nucleotides are TGTGCCTCGGGGGTGGATGGGGGAGTGGGGTTCTTC.

CDR3 DNA sequence: TGCGCCAGCAGCACGACGGGACAGAGCACAGATACGCAGTATTTT. This codes for CASSTTGQSTDTQYF. The chain links TRBV5-1 to TRBJ2-3; 7 nucleotides align to TRBD1. The CDR3 is made up of 15 amino acids. The V and J ends lost 4 bases and 0 bases, in that order; junction bases with no gene match: 5. Germline V gives CDR1 SGHRS, CDR2 YFSETQ.

The chain joins TRBV5-1 to TRBJ2-7; 8 bases fit TRBD2. CDR1 and CDR2 from the germline V gene are SGHRS and YFSETQ. The length of the CDR3 is 12 residues. Trimming cost V 4 bases and J 7 bases; bases outside gene matches: 4. CDR3 sequence: CASSAGGGEQYF. CDR3 sequence (DNA): TGCGCCAGCAGCGCGGGGGGCGGGGAGCAGTACTTC.

V usage is TRBV30 and J usage is TRBJ1-2; TRBD1 is a possible D gene (5 bases). From germline, CDR1 is GTSNPN and CDR2 SVGIG (reference sequence). The length of the CDR3 is 14 residues. V shed 3 bases and J shed 0 bases, with 11 bases lying between them. CDR3: CAWRSQATNYGYTF. The CDR3 DNA sequence: TGTGCCTGGAGATCACAGGCCACTAACTATGGCTACACCTTC.

The chain recombines TRBV5-4 with TRBJ1-2; D is unresolved. Trimming pared 0 bases from V and 2 bases from J, leaving 5 bases between. This CDR3 has 13 residues. Germline V lookup: CDR1 SGHNT, CDR2 YYREEE (reference sequence). CDR3 sequence (DNA): TGTGCCAGCAGCTTGGCGGGGAACTATGGCTACACCTTC. Encoded protein: CASSLAGNYGYTF. The entire variable domain, with the rest obtained from reference TRBV5-4 and TRBJ1-2, is as follows: ETGVTQSPTHLIKTRGQQVTLRCSSQSGHNTVSWYQQALGQGPQFIFQYYREEENGRGNFPPRFSGLQFPNYSSELNVNALELDDSALYLCASSLAGNYGYTFGSGTRLTVV.

The J gene is TRBJ1-5, the V gene TRBV28; D uncertain. CDR3 size: 14 residues. Germline V gene lookup returns CDR1 MDHEN and CDR2 SYDVKM. With 2 bases removed from V and 0 bases from J, the gap between germline ends came to 5 bases. The CDR3 protein is CASSLTDSNQPQHF. DNA for the CDR3: TGTGCCAGCAGTTTAACAGATAGCAATCAGCCCCAGCATTTT.

J is TRBJ2-5 and V is TRBV7-6; 10 bases map to TRBD2. The J call may be incorrect, as the DNA end agrees better with TRBJ2-7. This CDR3 spans 19 amino acids. Germline loops: CDR1 SGHVS, CDR2 FNYEAQ. Here the CDR3 DNA reads TGTGCCAGCAGCGGTCCCCGCGGCTCCCTAGCGGGAGAGGCGGGCGAGCAGTACTTC. The encoded protein is CASSGPRGSLAGEAGEQYF.

The CDR3 sequence is CASSQIDYPNTGELFF. The CDR3 bases are TGCGCCAGCAGCCAAATAGACTACCCTAACACCGGGGAGCTGTTTTTT. The V and J genes are TRBV4-3 and TRBJ2-2; D possibly corresponds to TRBD2 (5 bases). There are 16 residues in the CDR3. Germline CDR1 reads LGHNA; CDR2 reads YSLEER. V lost 2 bases to trimming and J lost 2 bases, with 12 bases between them.

This chain links TRBV7-3 with TRBJ2-3; 13 positions agree with TRBD2. This CDR3 comprises 16 residues. J was trimmed by 3 bases and V by 5 bases; bases with no gene match: 5. The germline V gene has CDR1 SGHTA and CDR2 FQGTGA. The CDR3 is CASSLGGLAGTDTQYF. The DNA for the CDR3 is TGTGCCAGCAGCCTAGGGGGACTAGCGGGAACAGATACGCAGTATTTT.

This chain links TRBV18 with TRBJ2-3; tentative D call: TRBD2 (6 bases). CDR1 is KGHSH, CDR2 LQKENI, per germline. V gave up 6 bases and J gave up 0 bases, with 10 bases separating them. The length of the CDR3 is 14 residues. Here the CDR3 reads CASSPGVSTDTQYF. The CDR3 DNA reads TGTGCCAGCTCGCCGGGGGTCAGCACAGATACGCAGTATTTT. Together with reference TRBV18 and TRBJ2-3, the CDR3 gives the full variable domain: NAGVMQNPRHLVRRRGQEARLRCSPMKGHSHVYWYRQLPEEGLKFMVYLQKENIIDESGMPKERFSAEFPKEGPSILRIQQVVRGDSAAYFCASSPGVSTDTQYFGPGTRLTVL.

The gene calls are TRBV20-1 and TRBJ1-2; 7 bases are a match to TRBD1. The germline CDR1 and CDR2 sequences are DFQATT and SNEGSKA (reference sequence). Trimming removed 6 bases from V and 5 bases from J; junction bases left unmatched: 3. This CDR3 has 11 amino acids. CDR3 coding DNA: TGCAGTGCCCGGACAGGTTATGGCTACACCTTC. Its translation is CSARTGYGYTF.

This rearrangement joins TRBV9 to TRBJ2-1; the match to TRBD2 covers 10 bases. The CDR3 has 17 residues. Germline CDR1 and CDR2: SGDLS and YYNGEE. V lost 1 base, J lost 3 bases, and 7 bases stayed unmatched. The CDR3 DNA follows: TGTGCCAGCAGCGTAACCTTAGCGGGAGGTAACTACAATGAGCAGTTCTTC. Translating gives CASSVTLAGGNYNEQFF.